The 7 T cell receptor beta chains in this list originate from one sample, sequenced in a study of cytomegalovirus exposure and HLA in healthy donors. Primers: 60 Vbeta forward and 13 Jbeta reverse. Method: immunoSEQ multiplex PCR; TCRdb's copy keeps in-frame clones and lacks some. Its clone listing holds tens of thousands of clones. Sequencing was performed on PBMCs. The receptor set was obtained from a man aged 50 to 59 in good health and CMV-seronegative.

The rearrangement uses TRBV19 and TRBJ2-4; tentatively, D is TRBD1 (5 bases). Germline assignment: CDR1 LNHDA and CDR2 SQIVND (reference sequence). V gave up 5 bases and J gave up 8 bases, with 13 bases separating them. CDR3 size: 13 residues. This chain's CDR3 is CASSPQGRDIQYF. For the CDR3, the DNA is TGTGCCAGTAGTCCCCAGGGTAGGGACATTCAGTACTTC.

The rearrangement links TRBV27 to TRBJ2-7; perhaps TRBD2 as D (5 bases). Germline values: CDR1 MNHEY, CDR2 SMNVEV (reference sequence). The CDR3 loop spans 13 amino acids. Trimming removed 7 bases from V and 5 bases from J, with 15 bases in between. CDR3 sequence (DNA): TGTGCCAGCAAGTGGCTAGCCACCCACGAGCAGTACTTC. It is translated as CASKWLATHEQYF.

This chain links TRBV4-2 with TRBJ1-1, with D possibly being TRBD1 (6 bases). Germline CDR1 is LGHNA and CDR2 is YNFKEQ. V lost 0 bases and J 1 base, leaving 21 bases between the germline ends. The CDR3 sequence is 19 residues long. Here the CDR3 reads CASSQDQGLRGYGNTEAFF. The CDR3, as DNA: TGTGCCAGCAGCCAAGATCAGGGGCTGAGGGGGTACGGGAACACTGAAGCTTTCTTT.

V is TRBV27 and J is TRBJ1-2; D gene unclear. There are 18 residues in the CDR3. Per germline, CDR1 MNHEY and CDR2 SMNVEV (reference sequence). V lost 2 bases and J 1 base, leaving 20 bases between the germline ends. The CDR3 DNA reads TGTGCCAGCAGTTTAGTAGGGAGACGGATGACTTTTAACTATGGCTACACCTTC. It yields the protein CASSLVGRRMTFNYGYTF.

The chain carries TRBV5-1 and TRBJ1-6; D possibly corresponds to TRBD1 (5 bases). This CDR3 is built from 15 residues. The germline CDR1 and CDR2 sequences are SGHRS and YFSETQ. Trimming cost V 2 bases and J 5 bases, with 11 bases left between them. CDR3 coding DNA: TGCGCCAGCAGCTTCCAGACAGTTAATAATTCACCCCTCCACTTT. It specifies CASSFQTVNNSPLHF.

The chain carries TRBV5-4 and TRBJ2-7; TRBD2 agrees at 9 bases. Germline CDR1 SGHNT, CDR2 YYREEE (reference sequence). CDR3 length equals 18 residues. V lost 4 bases and J lost 0; bases outside the gene matches: 14. CDR3 amino acids: CASSQTRGTSRSSYEQYF. The CDR3, as DNA: TGTGCCAGCAGCCAAACCCGAGGGACTAGCCGAAGCTCCTACGAGCAGTACTTC.

The V gene is TRBV28, the J gene TRBJ1-5, with 8 positions matching TRBD1. In germline, CDR1 is MDHEN, CDR2 SYDVKM. This CDR3 is 16 amino acids long. Unmatched junction bases numbered 14, after V lost 4 bases and J lost 9 bases. The CDR3 DNA reads TGTGCCAGCAGTTCCGACGGACAGGGAATAGCAATGCCCCAGCATTTT. It translates to CASSSDGQGIAMPQHF.